Sequencing of this T cell receptor beta chain was carried out in a study of T cell responses to AZD1222 COVID-19 vaccine (dated by TCRdb to the early 2020s). In terms of the full investigation: AZD1222 recipients given second doses at about 4 weeks or at about 12 weeks were pooled, since spike-specific TCR depth and breadth were not found to differ between the two schedules. A total of 233 trial participants underwent TCR sequencing, of whom roughly 210 received two doses of AZD1222 and some 26 received two doses of the MenACWY control vaccine. Enrollment into the trials was organized by age into subgroups of 18-55, 56-69 and 70-plus years, and those subgroups contained roughly 140, 27 and 60 TCR-sequenced participants, respectively.

Study-wide conclusions, independent of this receptor: CD4 TCRs associated with the vaccine covered the entire spike protein, and the dominant responses were in regions 160-218 and 743-854. Because no day 14 peak-response samples were available, the repertoires could be characterized only after the peak T cell response. A significant rise in spike-specific TCR breadth and depth was observed after two AZD1222 doses relative to day 0 and relative to MenACWY recipients. Only 5 to 7 AZD1222 recipients were SARS-CoV-2 seropositive at baseline, limiting conclusions about previously exposed vaccinees. Nearly half of unique spike-specific TCRs reportedly recognized epitopes outside regions mutated in the B.1.351 and B.1.1.7 variants. The 56-69-year group was small, and its depth increase did not reach significance, likely because of low power. Participants were mostly white British, with more females than males. The authors suggested clonal diversity may have been underestimated.

In the paper's terms, the time point label means: baseline before first vaccination. The vaccinee samples were drawn from two UK trials, COV001 and COV002, one of which was a single-blind randomized controlled phase 2/3 trial testing AZD1222 (ChAdOx1 nCoV-19) in healthy adults. For TCRbeta chain sequencing, PBMC samples were collected from trial participants at day 0 and at day 28 after the second dose. The CDR3 regions of human TCRbeta chains were subjected to immunosequencing. The paper's processing steps were these. TCRs in the repertoires were compared against a reference library of SARS-CoV-2-specific TCRs that had been generated with the MIRA antigen-specificity platform. Breadth was defined as the fraction of unique TCRs that were SARS-CoV-2-associated, and depth was defined as the fraction of total T cells that were SARS-CoV-2-associated. Using the MIRA data, each spike-specific TCR was mapped to the spike region that the TCR reacts to and placed in a CD4 or CD8 class. Log10-transformed breadth and depth values were compared by one-way ANOVA with Sidak's multiple comparisons tests. TCRdb re-hosts the immuneACCESS table, in-frame sequences only. Its copies lack some clones; in the studies checked, an unresolved V gene accounts for under half of them, and the cause for the rest is not known. Clone size and the V and J calls come from that table; the DNA yielded D and trimming. This sample gives 120,000 to 150,000 clones in total; around nine tenths of them show up just once. The ten biggest clones cover 4% to 6% of the sample.

In regard to this clone: Its recognized antigen is unknown. Nothing much larger sits one base from this clone, and base qualities are not available.

Sequenced here: peripheral blood, sampled on day 0 of AZD1222 vaccination. This clonotype was sampled from an adult in good health.

The CDR3 has the sequence CASSPTAINSMNTEAFF. The DNA sequence is as follows: TGTGCCAGCTCACCCACAGCAATCAATTCTATGAACACTGAAGCTTTCTTT. The sequence links TRBV18 to TRBJ1-1, with an unclear D gene assignment. From a lookup of the germline V gene, CDR1 and CDR2 are KGHSH and LQKENI. There are 17 amino acids in the CDR3, from cysteine to phenylalanine inclusive. Only CDR3 DNA remains: 51 bases, in frame from the first base. The trim is 3 bases for V and 0 bases for J, with a gap of 17 bases between the germline ends.